The clone carrying this T cell receptor beta chain was seen many times. The antigen is undetermined. CDR1 and CDR2 from the germline V gene are MDHEN and SYDVKM. V lost 4 bases and J lost 1; bases outside the gene matches: 4. This CDR3 region has 16 residues. Unique molecular identifiers were added to individual cDNA molecules. A single record per CDR3 protein comes from TCRdb applying MiXCR to the 5' RACE reads. Seen here are 35,000 to 45,000 distinct CDR3 sequences, about 6% observed once, and the top ten hold about 8.3%. The sample is drawn from a study of early T cells in non-severe SARS-CoV-2 infection. In the study overall: Bulk RNA from unsorted whole blood was sequenced; chains were unpaired.

Study-wide findings and caveats: Missing private and CD4 specificities, VDJdb matching favored anti-spike CD8 responses.

This chain links TRBV28 with TRBJ2-7, with 13 bases lining up with TRBD2. Specimen: whole blood, collected at baseline. This TCR was recovered from an adult who was a healthcare worker with PCR-confirmed SARS-CoV-2 infection or an uninfected control (not recorded which). The CDR3 spells CASSSGTSGVSYEQYF. The DNA for the CDR3 is TGTGCCAGCAGTTCCGGGACTAGCGGGGTTTCCTACGAGCAGTACTTC.